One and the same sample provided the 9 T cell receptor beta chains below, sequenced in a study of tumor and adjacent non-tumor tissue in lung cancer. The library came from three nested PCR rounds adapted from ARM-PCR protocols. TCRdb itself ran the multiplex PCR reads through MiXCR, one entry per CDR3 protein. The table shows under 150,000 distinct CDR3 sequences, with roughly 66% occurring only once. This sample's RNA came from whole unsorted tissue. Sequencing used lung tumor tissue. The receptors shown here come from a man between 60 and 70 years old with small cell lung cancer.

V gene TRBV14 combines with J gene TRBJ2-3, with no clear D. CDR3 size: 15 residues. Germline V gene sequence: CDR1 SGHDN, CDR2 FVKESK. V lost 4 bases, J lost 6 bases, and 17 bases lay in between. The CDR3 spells CASSPTHSVSDTQYF. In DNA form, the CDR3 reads TGTGCCAGCAGCCCTACCCACAGCGTCTCCGATACGCAGTATTTT.

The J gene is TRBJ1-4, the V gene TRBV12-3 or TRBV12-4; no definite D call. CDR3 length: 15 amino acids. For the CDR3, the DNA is TGTACAAGCAGTTTATGGTACAGCGAAAATGAAAAACTGTTTTTT. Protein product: CTSSLWYSENEKLFF.

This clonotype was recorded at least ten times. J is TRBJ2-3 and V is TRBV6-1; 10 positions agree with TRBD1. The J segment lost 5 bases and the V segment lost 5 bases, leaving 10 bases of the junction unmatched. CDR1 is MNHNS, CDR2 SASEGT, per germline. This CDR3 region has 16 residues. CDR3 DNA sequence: TGTGCCAGCAGTCAACCGACAGGGGGCAGGGGAGATACGCAGTATTTT. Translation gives CASSQPTGGRGDTQYF.

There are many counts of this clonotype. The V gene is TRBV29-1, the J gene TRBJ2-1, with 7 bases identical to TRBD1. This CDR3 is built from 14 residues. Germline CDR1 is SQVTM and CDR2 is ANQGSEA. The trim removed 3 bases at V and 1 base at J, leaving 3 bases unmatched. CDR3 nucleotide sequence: TGCAGCGTTGACTGGACAGGATCCTACAATGAGCAGTTCTTC. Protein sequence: CSVDWTGSYNEQFF.

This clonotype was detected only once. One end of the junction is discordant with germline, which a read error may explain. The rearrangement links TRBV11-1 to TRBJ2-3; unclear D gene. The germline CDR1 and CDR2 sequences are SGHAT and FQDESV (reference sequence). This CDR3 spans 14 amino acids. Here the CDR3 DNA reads TGTGCCAGCAGCTTAGCGGTAAACAAAGATACACAGTATTTT. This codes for CASSLAVNKDTQYF.

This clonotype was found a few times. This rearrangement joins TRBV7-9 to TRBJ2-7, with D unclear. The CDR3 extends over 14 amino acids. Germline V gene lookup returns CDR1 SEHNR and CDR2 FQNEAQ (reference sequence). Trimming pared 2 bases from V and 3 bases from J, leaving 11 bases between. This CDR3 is CASSLNSEYYEQYF. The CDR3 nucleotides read TGTGCCAGCAGCTTAAATTCAGAGTACTACGAGCAGTACTTC.

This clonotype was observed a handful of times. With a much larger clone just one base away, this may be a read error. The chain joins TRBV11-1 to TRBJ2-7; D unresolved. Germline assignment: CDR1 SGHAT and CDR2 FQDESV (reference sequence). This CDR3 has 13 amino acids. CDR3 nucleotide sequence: TGTGCCAGCAGCTTAGCCCCGGTCTACGGGCAGTACTTC. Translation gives CASSLAPVYGQYF.

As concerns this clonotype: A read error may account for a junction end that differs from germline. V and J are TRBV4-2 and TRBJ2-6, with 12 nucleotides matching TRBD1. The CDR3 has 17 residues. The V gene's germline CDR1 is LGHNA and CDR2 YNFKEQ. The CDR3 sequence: CASRGQGADSEANVLTF. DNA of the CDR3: TGTGCCAGCAGGGGACAGGGGGCCGACTCTGAGGCCAACGTCCTGACTTTC.

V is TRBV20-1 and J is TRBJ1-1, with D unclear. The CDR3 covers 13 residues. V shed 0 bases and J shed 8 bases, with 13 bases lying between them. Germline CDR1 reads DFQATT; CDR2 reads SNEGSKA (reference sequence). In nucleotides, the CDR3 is TGCAGTGCTAGAGATTTGCACGGTGGGGAAGCTTTCTTT. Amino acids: CSARDLHGGEAFF.